The 13 T cell receptor beta chains listed next were all sequenced from one sample in a study of long-term antiretroviral therapy in people with HIV. It was version v3.0 of the immunoSEQ assay that was run at survey level. Assay used: immunoSEQ multiplex PCR; TCRdb lists only in-frame clones, some missing. The sample lists about 30,000 clones, around 84% occurring once. The sample was unsorted PBMCs, taken approximately 2.9 years before starting antiretroviral therapy. These TCRs come from a woman aged 25-40 years with HIV.

This rearrangement joins TRBV5-6 to TRBJ1-5; D not resolved. In germline, CDR1 is SGHDT, CDR2 YYEEEE. This CDR3 is 16 amino acids long. Trimming pared 3 bases from V and 2 bases from J, leaving 15 bases between. The CDR3 DNA reads TGTGCCAGCAGCTCTAGCAGGAACAAGGGCAATCAGCCCCAGCATTTT. It translates to CASSSSRNKGNQPQHF.

The V gene is TRBV10-3, the J gene TRBJ1-1; D remains ambiguous. Germline CDR1 and CDR2: ENHRY and SYGVKD. V lost 7 bases, J lost 1 base, and 10 bases lay in between. The CDR3 is 13 amino acids. In nucleotides, the CDR3 is TGTGCCATCAAACCGACTGAGAACACTGAAGCTTTCTTT. Its translation is CAIKPTENTEAFF.

This chain uses TRBV4-1 with TRBJ2-5; D is unresolved. Germline CDR1 reads MGHRA; CDR2 reads YSYEKL. The CDR3 runs 13 residues. V lost 0 bases and J 0 bases, leaving 2 bases between the germline ends. The CDR3: CASSQEYQETQYF. Here the CDR3 DNA reads TGCGCCAGCAGCCAAGAGTACCAAGAGACCCAGTACTTC.

The V gene is TRBV29-1, the J gene TRBJ2-3; 8 bases agree with TRBD2. The junction had 3 bases not matched to a gene; V was cut back by 4 bases and J by 3 bases. The CDR3 has 13 amino acids. Per germline, CDR1 SQVTM and CDR2 ANQGSEA. Here the CDR3 reads CSVVGLATDTQYF. The DNA for the CDR3 is TGCAGCGTTGTTGGACTAGCAACAGATACGCAGTATTTT.

The chain uses TRBV27 and TRBJ1-2; D uncertain. Trimming left V 3 bases short and J 2 bases short, with 10 bases between. This CDR3 is 14 amino acids long. CDR1 MNHEY and CDR2 SMNVEV come from the germline V gene (reference sequence). The CDR3 DNA reads TGTGCCAGCAGTTTGACCGGGAGGAACTATGGCTACACCTTC. It encodes CASSLTGRNYGYTF.

This chain joins TRBV28 and TRBJ2-2, with no clear D. Trimming shortened V by 4 bases and J by 0 bases, and 12 bases separated the two germline ends. Germline CDR1 reads MDHEN; CDR2 reads SYDVKM. This CDR3 spans 16 amino acids. The CDR3 DNA is TGTGCCAGCAGTTCCGCGGCGATACCGAACACCGGGGAGCTGTTTTTT. This translates into CASSSAAIPNTGELFF.

The chain recombines TRBV10-2 with TRBJ1-1; 7 positions match TRBD1. This CDR3 spans 11 amino acids. Germline CDR1 is WSHSY and CDR2 is SAAADI. Trimming removed 5 bases from V and 8 bases from J; junction bases left unmatched: 2. CDR3 nucleotide sequence: TGCGCCAGCAGTTGGACAGGAGAAGCTTTCTTT. It is translated as CASSWTGEAFF.

This rearrangement joins TRBV10-3 to TRBJ2-3; 9 bases agree with TRBD2. J lost 4 bases, V lost 11 bases, and 10 bases had no gene match. This CDR3 has 14 amino acids. Germline assignment: CDR1 ENHRY and CDR2 SYGVKD. The CDR3 region has the DNA TGTGCCTCAACGGGCGGGGGGGCGGCAGATACGCAGTATTTT. Protein product: CASTGGGAADTQYF.

The J gene is TRBJ2-3, the V gene TRBV19, with D tentatively TRBD2 (6 bases). The V gene lost 5 bases and the J gene lost 2 bases, with 11 bases spanning the gap. The CDR3 sequence is 14 residues long. Germline lookup yields CDR1 LNHDA and CDR2 SQIVND (reference sequence). The CDR3 reads CASSPGDFTDTQYF. CDR3 nucleotides: TGTGCCAGTAGTCCCGGGGACTTCACAGATACGCAGTATTTT. Combining the CDR3 with reference TRBV19 and TRBJ2-3 gives the whole variable domain DGGITQSPKYLFRKEGQNVTLSCEQNLNHDAMYWYRQDPGQGLRLIYYSQIVNDFQKGDIAEGYSVSREKKESFPLTVTSAQKNPTAFYLCASSPGDFTDTQYFGPGTRLTVL.

The chain uses TRBV7-8 and TRBJ1-3; 7 bases match TRBD1. With 2 bases clipped from V and 3 bases from J, the junction kept 25 bases outside the gene matches. The CDR3 covers 22 residues. Germline CDR1 reads SGHVS; CDR2 reads FQNEAQ. This CDR3 is CASSLFRLNLKQGMYGGNTIYF. CDR3 DNA: TGTGCCAGCAGCTTATTTAGGCTGAACTTGAAACAGGGGATGTATGGTGGAAACACCATATATTTT.

The chain carries TRBV30 and TRBJ1-1; D not certain. Per the germline V gene, CDR1 is GTSNPN and CDR2 is SVGIG (reference sequence). The CDR3 is 13 amino acids. V was cut by 0 bases and J by 5 bases, with 10 bases left in between. The CDR3 is CAWSVQLGTEAFF. The CDR3 DNA is TGTGCCTGGAGTGTACAACTGGGGACTGAAGCTTTCTTT.

The chain carries TRBV6-5 and TRBJ1-1, with unresolved D. The CDR3 is 13 residues long. Germline CDR1 and CDR2: MNHEY and SVGAGI. Trimming took 0 bases from V and 3 from J, leaving 5 bases between them. The CDR3 here is CASSYSGYTEAFF. DNA for the CDR3: TGTGCCAGCAGTTACTCGGGGTACACTGAAGCTTTCTTT.

The J gene is TRBJ2-7, the V gene TRBV5-8, with D possibly TRBD2 on 5 matching bases. Between the trimmed V and J ends, which lost 2 bases and 4 bases, there was a span of 10 bases. Germline CDR1 reads SGHTS; CDR2 reads YDEGEE. The CDR3 runs 13 residues. The CDR3 reads CASSFWGDYEQYV. DNA for the CDR3: TGTGCCAGCAGCTTCTGGGGAGATTACGAGCAGTACGTC.